This section outlines one TCR beta chain sequence together with its context. This sample is drawn from a study of blood T cell repertoires in COVID-19. Sequencing used immunoSEQ multiplex PCR; TCRdb keeps in-frame clones, though not all of them. This table has roughly 140,000 clones, around 90% appearing once. The sequence was obtained from a woman aged 55-70 years with active or convalescent COVID-19. The specimen sequenced was peripheral blood.

The CDR3 loop is CASSFRGPGYTF. The CDR3 DNA follows: TGTGCCAGCAGCTTCAGGGGTCCTGGCTACACCTTC. The chain is built from TRBV13 and TRBJ1-2; TRBD1 is a possible D gene (6 bases). Germline V gives CDR1 PRHDT, CDR2 FYEKMQ (reference sequence). The CDR3 spans 12 residues. Trimming removed 3 bases at V and 7 bases at J, with 9 bases between.